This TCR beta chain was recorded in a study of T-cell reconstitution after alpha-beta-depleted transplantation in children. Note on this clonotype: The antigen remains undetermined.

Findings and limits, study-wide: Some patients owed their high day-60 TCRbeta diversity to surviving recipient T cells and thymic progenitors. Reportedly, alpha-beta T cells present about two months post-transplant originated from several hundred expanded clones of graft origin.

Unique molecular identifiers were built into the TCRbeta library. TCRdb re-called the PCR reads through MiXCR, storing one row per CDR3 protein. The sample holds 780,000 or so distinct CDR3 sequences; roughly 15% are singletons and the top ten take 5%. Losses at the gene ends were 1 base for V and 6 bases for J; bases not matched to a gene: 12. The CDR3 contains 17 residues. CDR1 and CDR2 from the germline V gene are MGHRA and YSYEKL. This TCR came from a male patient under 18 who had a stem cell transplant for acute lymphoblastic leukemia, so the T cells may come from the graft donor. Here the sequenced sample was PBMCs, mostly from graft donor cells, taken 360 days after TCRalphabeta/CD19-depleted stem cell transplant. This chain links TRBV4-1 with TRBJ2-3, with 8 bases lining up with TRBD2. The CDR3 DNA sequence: TGCGCCAGCAGCCAAGGGACCGTAGCGGGGCCCGCGGATACGCAGTATTTT. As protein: CASSQGTVAGPADTQYF.